This T cell receptor (beta chain) stems from a study of OX40 agonist ivuxolimab in advanced cancers. The protocol was immunoSEQ multiplex PCR, while the TCRdb copy is restricted to in-frame clones and leaves out a portion. Of 30,000 to 40,000 clones in the sample, roughly 87% were seen once. A single count supports this clone. Germline V lookup: CDR1 MNHEY, CDR2 SMNVEV (reference sequence). The CDR3 loop spans 16 amino acids. V lost 4 bases to trimming and J lost 5 bases; unmatched junction nucleotides: 3. The chain uses TRBV27 and TRBJ2-1; the match to TRBD2 covers 15 bases. The TCR originated in an adult with an advanced solid tumor such as melanoma, head and neck, liver or kidney cancer. The material was CD4+ or CD8+ T cells sorted from blood, obtained in a trial of the OX40 agonist ivuxolimab. The CDR3 region is CASSSGLAGGDNEQFF. The CDR3 nucleotides read TGTGCCAGCAGTTCCGGACTAGCGGGGGGGGACAATGAGCAGTTCTTC.